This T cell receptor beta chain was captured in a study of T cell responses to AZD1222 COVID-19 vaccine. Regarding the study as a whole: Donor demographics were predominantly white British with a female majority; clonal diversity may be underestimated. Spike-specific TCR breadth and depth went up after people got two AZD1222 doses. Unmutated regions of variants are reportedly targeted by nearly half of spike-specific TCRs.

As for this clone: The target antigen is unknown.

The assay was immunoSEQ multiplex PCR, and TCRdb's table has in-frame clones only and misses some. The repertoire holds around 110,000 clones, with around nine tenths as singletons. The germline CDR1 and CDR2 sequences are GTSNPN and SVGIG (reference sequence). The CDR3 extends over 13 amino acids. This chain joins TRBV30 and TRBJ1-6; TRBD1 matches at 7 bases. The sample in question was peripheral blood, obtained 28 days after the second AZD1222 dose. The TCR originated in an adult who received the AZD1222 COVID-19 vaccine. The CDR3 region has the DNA TGTGCGTCAGGGGGTCAGAATAATTCACCCCTCCACTTT. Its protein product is CASGGQNNSPLHF.